This T cell receptor beta chain was recovered during a study of technical replicates of blood from a handful of donors. Method: immunoSEQ multiplex PCR; TCRdb's copy keeps in-frame clones and lacks some. The sample yields tens of thousands of clones, 81% seen once. With 7 bases clipped from V and 0 bases from J, the junction kept 5 bases outside the gene matches. Germline V lookup: CDR1 MGHDK, CDR2 SYGVNS. This CDR3 is built from 15 residues. Sequencing was performed on PBMCs. The TCR was taken from a human donor in good health. Some clones in this sample may be carry-over from other donors' samples. The chain carries TRBV25-1 and TRBJ2-2, with 7 bases matching TRBD1. CDR3 DNA: TGTGCCAGCACCCGGGACAGCTCGAACACCGGGGAGCTGTTTTTT. As protein: CASTRDSSNTGELFF.